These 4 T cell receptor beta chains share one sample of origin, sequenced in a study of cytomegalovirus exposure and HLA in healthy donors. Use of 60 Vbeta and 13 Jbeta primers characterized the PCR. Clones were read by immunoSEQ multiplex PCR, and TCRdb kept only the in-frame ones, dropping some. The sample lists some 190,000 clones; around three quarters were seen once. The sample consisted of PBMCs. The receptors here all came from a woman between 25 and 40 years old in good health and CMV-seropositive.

The CDR3 DNA sequence: TGCGCCAGCAGCTTCTGGCCGGGAACTAATGAAAAACTGTTTTTT. Its protein product is CASSFWPGTNEKLFF. V is TRBV5-1 and J is TRBJ1-4; no reliable D call. With 2 bases removed from V and 1 base from J, the gap between germline ends came to 9 bases. This CDR3 is 15 amino acids long. CDR1 and CDR2 from the germline V gene are SGHRS and YFSETQ.

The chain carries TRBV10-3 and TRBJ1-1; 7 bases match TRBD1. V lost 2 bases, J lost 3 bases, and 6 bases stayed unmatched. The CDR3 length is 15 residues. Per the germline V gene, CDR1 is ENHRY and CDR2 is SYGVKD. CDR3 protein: CAISEGIGQDTEAFF. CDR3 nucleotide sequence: TGTGCCATCAGTGAGGGGATTGGACAGGACACTGAAGCTTTCTTT.

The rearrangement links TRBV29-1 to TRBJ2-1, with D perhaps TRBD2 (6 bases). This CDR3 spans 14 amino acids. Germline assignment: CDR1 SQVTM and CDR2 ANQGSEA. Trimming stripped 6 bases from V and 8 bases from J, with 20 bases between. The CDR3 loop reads CSVARPARGDEQFF. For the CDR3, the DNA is TGCAGCGTGGCACGACCGGCGCGGGGTGATGAGCAGTTCTTC.

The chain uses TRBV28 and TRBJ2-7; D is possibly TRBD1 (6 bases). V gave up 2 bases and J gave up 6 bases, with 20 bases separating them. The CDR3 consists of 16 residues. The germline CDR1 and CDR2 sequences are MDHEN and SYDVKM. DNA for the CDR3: TGTGCCAGCAGTTTAATGGCCAGGGGCCTCTCTGGCGAGCAGTACTTC. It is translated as CASSLMARGLSGEQYF.